Shown below are 27 T cell receptor beta chains from a single sample sequenced in a study of shared clonotypes between healthy human individuals. Assay used: immunoSEQ multiplex PCR; TCRdb lists only in-frame clones, some missing. The table records some 530,000 clones, about 72% of them present only once. Material for sequencing was PBMCs. The receptor source for this set is a woman aged 40 to 55 in good health. Some clones in this sample may be carry-over from other donors' samples.

This clone was detected ten times or more. The chain employs TRBV7-2 and TRBJ2-1; no clear D gene. CDR3 size: 12 residues. Trimming shortened V by 4 bases and J by 10 bases, and 11 bases separated the two germline ends. Germline V gene data show CDR1 as SGHTA and CDR2 as FQGNSA. DNA for the CDR3: TGTGCCAGCAGCTCCTTAACTTGGGAGCAGTTCTTC. This encodes CASSSLTWEQFF.

On this clone: A much bigger clone sits one base away, suggesting this may be a read error. The sample holds other DNA sequences that translate to the same CDR3. The chain links TRBV5-6 to TRBJ1-1, with TRBD1 matching over 10 bases. This CDR3 is built from 14 residues. Looked up from germline, CDR1 is SGHDT and CDR2 is YYEEEE. The chain's CDR3 is CASSSWDRGTEAFF. The CDR3 DNA sequence: TGCGCCAGCAGCTCATGGGACAGGGGAACTGAAGCTTTCTTT. The full variable domain, in which reference TRBV5-6 and TRBJ1-1 provide the parts outside the CDR3, is DAGVTQSPTHLIKTRGQQVTLRCSPKSGHDTVSWYQQALGQGPQFIFQYYEEEERQRGNFPDRFSGHQFPNYSSELNVNALLLGDSALYLCASSSWDRGTEAFFGQGTRLTVV.

This clone was recorded once. This chain links TRBV15 with TRBJ1-5; 8 bases agree with TRBD1. Germline values: CDR1 LNHNV, CDR2 YYDKDF (reference sequence). The CDR3 totals 16 residues. Losses at the gene ends were 0 bases for V and 2 bases for J; bases not matched to a gene: 3. The CDR3 nucleotides are TGTGCCACCAGCAGAGAGTTGGGACAGGGCAATCAGCCCCAGCATTTT. It codes for CATSRELGQGNQPQHF.

The CDR3 loop is CASARGDTQYF. CDR3 bases: TGTGCCAGCGCCCGCGGGGATACGCAGTATTTT. The chain has TRBV2 and TRBJ2-3, with a possible D match to TRBD2 (5 bases). The CDR3 covers 11 residues. Germline CDR1 SNHLY, CDR2 FYNNEI. Between the trimmed V and J ends, which lost 8 bases and 6 bases, there was a span of 9 bases.

The CDR3 nucleotides are TGTGCCAGCAGCTTGCTAGGCGGGACTGAAGCTTTCTTT. It translates to CASSLLGGTEAFF. The chain uses TRBV5-6 and TRBJ1-1, with D unclear. The CDR3 length is 13 residues. Trimming took 1 base from V and 5 from J, leaving 9 bases between them. The germline CDR1 and CDR2 sequences are SGHDT and YYEEEE.

V gene TRBV5-4 combines with J gene TRBJ2-7, with 14 bases lining up with TRBD2. The germline gives CDR1 SGHNT, CDR2 YYREEE (reference sequence). This CDR3 comprises 17 residues. Trimming took 3 bases from V and 2 from J; bases not matched to a gene: 7. CDR3: CASSSGLAGGRPYEQYF. In nucleotides, the CDR3 is TGTGCCAGCAGCTCCGGACTAGCGGGAGGCAGGCCCTACGAGCAGTACTTC.

The chain employs TRBV6-5 and TRBJ2-2; D gene unclear. The CDR3 totals 16 residues. V was trimmed by 0 bases and J by 2 bases, leaving 10 bases between them. CDR1 and CDR2 from the germline V gene are MNHEY and SVGAGI. The CDR3 sequence is CASSYSPRGNTGELFF. Written as DNA, the CDR3 is TGTGCCAGCAGTTACTCCCCCCGCGGTAACACCGGGGAGCTGTTTTTT.

The V call is TRBV2, the J call TRBJ2-3, with 8 bases matching TRBD2. Unmatched junction bases numbered 19, after V lost 7 bases and J lost 4 bases. The CDR3 sequence is 18 residues long. Germline-derived CDR1 and CDR2 are SNHLY and FYNNEI. DNA of the CDR3: TGTGCCAGCATCCCCCAGCCCTCGGAAAGGACTAGCCCAGATACGCAGTATTTT. It is translated as CASIPQPSERTSPDTQYF.

In its sample, this clone was seen many times. The chain is built from TRBV30 and TRBJ1-4, with a tentative D call TRBD1 (6 bases). The CDR3 is made up of 14 amino acids. Trimming removed 5 bases from V and 3 bases from J, with 13 bases in between. CDR1 is GTSNPN, CDR2 SVGIG, per germline (reference sequence). Written as DNA, the CDR3 is TGTGCCTGGGGGGAACAGGGTGCTAATGAAAAACTGTTTTTT. Translation gives CAWGEQGANEKLFF.

This sequence joins TRBV28 and TRBJ2-3; 9 positions match TRBD2. V was clipped by 6 bases and J by 1 base; unmatched bases: 5. Germline CDR1 and CDR2: MDHEN and SYDVKM. The CDR3 runs 15 residues. This chain's CDR3 is CASSLAGSGTDTQYF. The CDR3, as DNA: TGTGCCAGCAGCCTAGCGGGGTCTGGCACAGATACGCAGTATTTT.

To note about this clone: Within the sample, other DNA sequences also encode this same CDR3. The rearrangement links TRBV9 to TRBJ2-7, with TRBD2 as a possible D gene (5 bases). CDR1 SGDLS and CDR2 YYNGEE come from the germline V gene. The CDR3 contains 13 residues. Deletions cut 0 bases from V and 6 bases from J, with 10 bases between. This chain's CDR3 is CASSVAGFGEQYF. For the CDR3, the DNA is TGTGCCAGCAGCGTAGCGGGGTTCGGCGAGCAGTACTTC.

This chain connects TRBV9 to TRBJ2-1; 10 nucleotides align to TRBD1. V was pared by 3 bases and J by 10 bases, with 7 bases of the junction left unmatched. The length of the CDR3 is 14 residues. Germline V lookup: CDR1 SGDLS, CDR2 YYNGEE. CDR3 bases: TGTGCCAGCAGCGAGGGGACAGGGGATGGGGAGCAGTTCTTC. Translating it yields CASSEGTGDGEQFF.

The chain recombines TRBV4-2 with TRBJ2-5, with a weak D call TRBD2 (7 bases). In germline, CDR1 is LGHNA, CDR2 YNFKEQ. V was trimmed by 1 base and J by 4 bases, leaving 13 bases between them. The CDR3 length is 15 residues. The CDR3 DNA sequence: TGTGCCAGCAGCCAAGTGGGGGGAGGGGGAGAGACCCAGTACTTC. Translation: CASSQVGGGGETQYF.

There are many counts of this clone. This chain uses TRBV28 with TRBJ2-7; D is unclear. Germline lookup yields CDR1 MDHEN and CDR2 SYDVKM. CDR3 size: 11 residues. V dropped 5 bases and J dropped 6 bases, with 8 bases sitting between them. The CDR3 DNA follows: TGTGCCAGCAGTGGGCGAATCGAGCAGTACTTC. Protein: CASSGRIEQYF.

A remark on this clone: This CDR3 is also generated by other DNA sequences in the sample. This chain joins TRBV13 and TRBJ2-7, with unresolved D. The CDR3 consists of 11 residues. The V gene lost 0 bases and the J gene lost 6 bases, with 3 bases spanning the gap. Per the germline V gene, CDR1 is PRHDT and CDR2 is FYEKMQ (reference sequence). The CDR3 spells CASSLGSEQYF. The CDR3 DNA reads as TGTGCCAGCAGCTTAGGGAGCGAGCAGTACTTC.

The genes are TRBV11-3 and TRBJ2-3; D perhaps matches TRBD2 (6 bases). Deletions cut 3 bases from V and 0 bases from J, with 13 bases between. This CDR3 comprises 16 residues. Germline lookup yields CDR1 SGHNT and CDR2 YENEEA. This chain's CDR3 is CASSLITSPSTDTQYF. CDR3 DNA: TGTGCCAGCAGCTTGATTACTAGCCCTAGCACAGATACGCAGTATTTT.

This clone was seen only once. CDR3 DNA: TGTGCCAGCAGCCCGACAGGGGGCGGCTACACCTTC. It yields the protein CASSPTGGGYTF. The gene calls are TRBV27 and TRBJ1-2; 10 nucleotides line up with TRBD1. V lost 6 bases to trimming and J lost 8 bases; unmatched junction nucleotides: 3. The germline CDR1 and CDR2 sequences are MNHEY and SMNVEV (reference sequence). This CDR3 is 12 amino acids long.

V usage is TRBV4-1 and J usage is TRBJ2-1; 14 bases align to TRBD2. The junction had 17 bases not matched to a gene; V was cut back by 0 bases and J by 7 bases. Per the germline V gene, CDR1 is MGHRA and CDR2 is YSYEKL. The CDR3 length is 21 residues. Here the CDR3 reads CASSQDPPGRGLAGERNEQFF. The CDR3 bases are TGCGCCAGCAGCCAAGATCCACCCGGGCGGGGACTAGCGGGAGAGAGGAATGAGCAGTTCTTC.

As regards this clone: Since a much larger clone is just one base distant, this may be a read error. The V and J genes are TRBV29-1 and TRBJ1-2; D is ambiguous. Germline V gene lookup returns CDR1 SQVTM and CDR2 ANQGSEA. V lost 7 bases and J 7 bases, leaving 28 bases between the germline ends. CDR3 length: 16 residues. The CDR3 sequence: CSAVVFVREAGCGYTF. DNA of the CDR3: TGCAGCGCTGTTGTCTTCGTCCGGGAGGCTGGCTGTGGCTACACCTTC.

The chain joins TRBV4-1 to TRBJ2-7; TRBD2 matches 15 bases. The junction had 10 bases not matched to a gene; V was cut back by 3 bases and J by 4 bases. The CDR3 totals 18 residues. Germline CDR1 MGHRA, CDR2 YSYEKL. The DNA of the CDR3 is TGCGCCAGCAGCCAGCCCGGGACTAGCGGGAGGAGTAGGTACGAGCAGTACTTC. Its protein product is CASSQPGTSGRSRYEQYF.

This chain links TRBV18 with TRBJ2-1; TRBD1 agrees at 10 bases. Germline V gene data show CDR1 as KGHSH and CDR2 as LQKENI. The CDR3 extends over 14 amino acids. Unmatched junction bases numbered 5, after V lost 2 bases and J lost 10 bases. CDR3 bases: TGTGCCAGCTCACCAGGACAGGGGGGTCGAGAGCAGTTCTTC. Its protein product is CASSPGQGGREQFF. Variable domain in full (rest from reference TRBV18 and TRBJ2-1): NAGVMQNPRHLVRRRGQEARLRCSPMKGHSHVYWYRQLPEEGLKFMVYLQKENIIDESGMPKERFSAEFPKEGPSILRIQQVVRGDSAAYFCASSPGQGGREQFFGPGTRLTVL.

The gene calls are TRBV9 and TRBJ2-5; no clear D. The germline V gene has CDR1 SGDLS and CDR2 YYNGEE. Deletions cut 7 bases from V and 1 base from J, with 2 bases between. The CDR3 is 10 residues long. This CDR3 is CASLQETQYF. In nucleotides, the CDR3 is TGTGCCAGCCTCCAAGAGACCCAGTACTTC.

The rearrangement links TRBV10-3 to TRBJ2-2; tentatively, D is TRBD1 (6 bases). The ends were cut back, 2 bases at V and 2 bases at J, with 15 bases in the middle. The CDR3 covers 17 residues. CDR1 and CDR2 (germline): ENHRY, SYGVKD. The CDR3 reads CAISEDRLISNTGELFF. The CDR3 DNA follows: TGTGCCATCAGTGAGGACAGGCTGATTAGTAACACCGGGGAGCTGTTTTTT.

V and J are TRBV28 and TRBJ2-3; no clear D. Germline V gene data show CDR1 as MDHEN and CDR2 as SYDVKM. V was trimmed by 2 bases and J by 1 base, leaving 16 bases between them. The CDR3 has 17 amino acids. The chain's CDR3 is CASSLGVALLRTDTQYF. CDR3 nucleotides: TGTGCCAGCAGTTTAGGGGTAGCCCTACTCCGCACAGATACGCAGTATTTT.

The V call is TRBV6-1, the J call TRBJ2-1; D call uncertain. CDR1 is MNHNS and CDR2 is SASEGT in the germline V gene. The CDR3 has 15 amino acids. The germline V and J ends were trimmed by 1 base and 0 bases, with 7 bases remaining between them. The CDR3 here is CASSEERNSYNEQFF. CDR3 nucleotide sequence: TGTGCCAGCAGTGAAGAAAGAAACTCCTACAATGAGCAGTTCTTC.

CDR3 in DNA: TGCGCCAGCAGTTCGGGACAGTTGATCTCCTACGAGCAGTACTTC. Its translation: CASSSGQLISYEQYF. The V and J genes are TRBV10-2 and TRBJ2-7, with 7 bases lining up with TRBD1. The trim removed 5 bases at V and 0 bases at J, leaving 7 bases unmatched. CDR1 is WSHSY, CDR2 SAAADI, per germline. The CDR3 is made up of 15 amino acids.

The rearrangement joins TRBV5-1 to TRBJ2-1; D might be TRBD2 (5 bases). Trimming pared 0 bases from V and 5 bases from J, leaving 9 bases between. Germline V gene lookup returns CDR1 SGHRS and CDR2 YFSETQ. The CDR3 is 14 residues long. The CDR3 DNA reads as TGCGCCAGCAGCTTGGGAGGGCAGGACAATGAGCAGTTCTTC. Translated: CASSLGGQDNEQFF.